This T cell receptor (beta chain) was found in a study of beta chain features in type 1 diabetes. Overall study results and limits: Patients with Type 1 diabetes showed moderately but significantly shorter TCRB CDR3s in all four CD4+ subsets.

The investigators reverse transcribed all of the isolated RNA, so they sequenced expressed TCRB transcripts. Assay used: immunoSEQ multiplex PCR; TCRdb lists only in-frame clones, some missing. The sample consists of 250,000 to 350,000 clones, approximately 16% of them appearing once. Based on CD45RO/CCR7/CD25/CD127/CD95/CD27, CD4+ regulatory, stem cell-like memory, naive and central memory cells were sorted. CDR1 LGHNA and CDR2 YSLEER come from the germline V gene. The germline V and J ends were trimmed by 4 bases and 4 bases, with 6 bases remaining between them. This CDR3 region has 12 residues. With regard to this clone: The antigen is not known.

This chain uses TRBV4-3 with TRBJ2-3, with D hard to call. Sequencing was performed on naive CD4+ T cells from blood. The source of this sequence is a man in his late teens or twenties with type 1 diabetes. The CDR3 loop is CASSPFPDTQYF. The CDR3 bases are TGCGCCAGCAGCCCCTTCCCAGATACGCAGTATTTT.